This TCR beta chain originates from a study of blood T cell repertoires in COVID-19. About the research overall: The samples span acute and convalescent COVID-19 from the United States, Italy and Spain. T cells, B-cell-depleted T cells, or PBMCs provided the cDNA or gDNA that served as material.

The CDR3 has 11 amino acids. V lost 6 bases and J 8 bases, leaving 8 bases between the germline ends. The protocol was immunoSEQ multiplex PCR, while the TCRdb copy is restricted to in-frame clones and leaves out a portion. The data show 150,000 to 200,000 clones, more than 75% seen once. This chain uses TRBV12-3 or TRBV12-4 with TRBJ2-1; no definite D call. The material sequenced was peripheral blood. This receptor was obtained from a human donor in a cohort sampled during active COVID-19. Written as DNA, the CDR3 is TGTGCCAGCAGCCTTTCGGATGAGCAGTTCTTC. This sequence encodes CASSLSDEQFF.